Below, 8 T cell receptor beta chains from the same sample are listed, as sequenced in a study of shared clonotypes between healthy human individuals. Naive CD8 cells lacked CD45RO and underwent positive selection for CCR7, leaving out terminally differentiated effector memory CD45RA+ cells. This table comes from immunoSEQ multiplex PCR, and its TCRdb copy is limited to in-frame clones, with some not included. The profile shows almost 700,000 clones, 92% of them singletons. Sequenced material: naive CD8+ T cells sorted from blood. These receptors all come from a man in his thirties or forties in good health.

The chain is built from TRBV28 and TRBJ1-2, with D hard to call. V was cut by 2 bases and J by 8 bases, with 12 bases left in between. CDR3 length: 13 amino acids. Germline V gene data show CDR1 as MDHEN and CDR2 as SYDVKM. The CDR3 here is CASSLTETRGYTF. CDR3 DNA: TGTGCCAGCAGTTTAACCGAGACCAGGGGCTACACCTTC.

The chain uses TRBV9 and TRBJ2-7, with 11 bases that match TRBD2. The germline gives CDR1 SGDLS, CDR2 YYNGEE. J lost 4 bases, V lost 4 bases, and 1 base had no gene match. The CDR3 is 13 amino acids. DNA of the CDR3: TGTGCCAGCAGCACTAGCGGGAGTTACGAGCAGTACTTC. Encoded protein: CASSTSGSYEQYF.

V usage is TRBV28 and J usage is TRBJ1-5; D gene unclear. The length of the CDR3 is 17 residues. Germline V gives CDR1 MDHEN, CDR2 SYDVKM. Deletions cut 8 bases from V and 0 bases from J, with 20 bases between. The CDR3: CASGTAPRTYSNQPQHF. The CDR3 region has the DNA TGTGCCAGCGGTACTGCGCCCCGAACCTATAGCAATCAGCCCCAGCATTTT.

Only a few counts were recorded for this clone. The V and J genes are TRBV28 and TRBJ2-3; D gene uncertain. Germline CDR1 is MDHEN and CDR2 is SYDVKM. The CDR3 contains 16 residues. V gave up 2 bases and J gave up 2 bases, with 14 bases separating them. CDR3 residues: CASSLLQPLNTDTQYF. The CDR3 DNA is TGTGCCAGCAGTTTACTACAACCACTGAACACAGATACGCAGTATTTT.

This sequence joins TRBV9 and TRBJ2-2; 10 bases map to TRBD1. Trimming cost V 4 bases and J 6 bases; bases outside gene matches: 9. Germline CDR1 and CDR2: SGDLS and YYNGEE. The CDR3 extends over 16 amino acids. CDR3 protein: CASSPRDRGLSGELFF. CDR3 sequence (DNA): TGTGCCAGCAGCCCCCGGGACAGGGGTTTGTCCGGGGAGCTGTTTTTT.

This clone came up a few times. The sample contains more than one DNA sequence encoding this CDR3. The chain uses TRBV7-3 and TRBJ2-3, with D uncertain. The V gene lost 2 bases and the J gene lost 3 bases, with 6 bases spanning the gap. Germline V gene data show CDR1 as SGHTA and CDR2 as FQGTGA. The CDR3 is 13 amino acids. The CDR3 region is CASSLDLTDTQYF. The CDR3 coding sequence is TGTGCCAGCAGCTTAGACTTAACAGATACGCAGTATTTT. The full variable domain, its missing parts supplied by reference TRBV7-3 and TRBJ2-3, is GAGVSQTPSNKVTEKGKYVELRCDPISGHTALYWYRQSLGQGPEFLIYFQGTGAADDSGLPNDRFFAVRPEGSVSTLKIQRTERGDSAVYLCASSLDLTDTQYFGPGTRLTVL.

The genes are TRBV27 and TRBJ2-1; tentatively, D is TRBD1 (6 bases). In germline, CDR1 is MNHEY, CDR2 SMNVEV (reference sequence). The CDR3 is made up of 15 amino acids. Trimming took 6 bases from V and 2 from J, leaving 14 bases between them. For the CDR3, the DNA is TGTGCCAGCAGGGACAGAATAAGAACCTACAATGAGCAGTTCTTC. Protein: CASRDRIRTYNEQFF.

The V gene is TRBV6-5, the J gene TRBJ1-4, with TRBD1 identical over 7 bases. This CDR3 region has 15 residues. CDR1 MNHEY and CDR2 SVGAGI come from the germline V gene. J gave up 7 bases and V 3 bases, and 8 bases lay outside the gene matches. Here the CDR3 reads CASSYFVQGPEKLFF. Here the CDR3 DNA reads TGTGCCAGCAGTTATTTCGTACAGGGGCCTGAAAAACTGTTTTTT.